Listed below are T cell receptor beta chains from one sample, sequenced in a study of metastatic and nonmetastatic thyroid tumors. Via MiXCR, TCRdb re-called the PCR reads. The table shows roughly 13,000 clones, with about 28% occurring only once. Sequencing was performed on blood. These receptors all come from a female donor with papillary thyroid cancer or a benign thyroid nodule (not recorded which). Some clones in this sample may be carry-over from other donors' samples. CDR3s include the opening cysteine and the closing phenylalanine or tryptophan. A D gene is named only where the DNA matches it firmly. Size is stated for part of the rows, as once, few or many counts, or as a class when the clone is expanded.

CDR3 length,V gene,J gene,clone size,D gene,CDR3 protein
14,TRBV6-5,TRBJ2-7,-,TRBD2,CASSYGAGYYEQYF
15,TRBV7-2,TRBJ1-2,few,TRBD1,CASSADRGRFYGYTF
17,TRBV24-1,TRBJ2-1,-,TRBD1,CATSDTAGTGLYNEQFF
14,TRBV5-8,TRBJ1-2,-,-,CASSSPGHPEGYTF
16,TRBV27,TRBJ1-6,medium-sized,-,CASSFSRVGANPPLHF
14,TRBV7-2,TRBJ2-7,-,TRBD1,CASSFRTGGDEQYF
11,TRBV6-1,TRBJ2-7,-,-,CASSSAAGKYF
16,TRBV5-1,TRBJ1-5,-,-,CASSLGQIYSNQPQHF
14,TRBV20-1,TRBJ2-7,medium-sized,-,CSATEGYGPYEQYF
15,TRBV28,TRBJ2-7,few,TRBD2,CASSQALAGVYEQYF
15,TRBV12-3/TRBV12-4,TRBJ2-1,-,TRBD2,CASSVGLAEGDEQFF
16,TRBV6-1,TRBJ2-7,few,TRBD1,CATSERHRGGMYEQYF
14,TRBV24-1,TRBJ2-1,medium-sized,-,CATSNERLYNEQFF
15,TRBV12-3/TRBV12-4,TRBJ1-2,-,-,CASRLNRQGGYGYPF
17,TRBV12-3/TRBV12-4,TRBJ2-3,medium-sized,TRBD2,CASSPGVGRALTDTQYF
13,TRBV6-5,TRBJ1-1,-,-,CASSYRGNTEAFF
15,TRBV6-2/TRBV6-3,TRBJ2-1,few,-,CASSYQTGTGGEQFF
15,TRBV18,TRBJ2-7,medium-sized,-,CASSPNVADLYEQYF
12,TRBV27,TRBJ2-1,medium-sized,TRBD2,CASSLPGGEWFF
13,TRBV2,TRBJ2-2,many,-,CASSGRGTGELFF
18,TRBV9,TRBJ2-1,-,TRBD2,CASSVDPLAGGPRNEQFF
13,TRBV20-1,TRBJ2-7,-,-,CSASTLEGDEQYF
13,TRBV24-1,TRBJ2-1,-,-,CATSDPLVNEQFF
16,TRBV6-2/TRBV6-3,TRBJ2-7,few,TRBD2,CASSYGAGALAYEQYF
14,TRBV6-1,TRBJ1-2,few,-,CASTQGPVSEGYTF
17,TRBV6-5,TRBJ2-5,-,TRBD2,CASSYPTSGGRRETQNF
17,TRBV6-5,TRBJ2-1,medium-sized,TRBD2,CASSYSNPSGIFNEQFF
15,TRBV11-3,TRBJ2-1,medium-sized,TRBD2,CASSAGLAGVNEQFF
18,TRBV24-1,TRBJ2-2,-,TRBD1,CATSDLSPGQGNTGELFF
14,TRBV20-1,TRBJ1-4,medium-sized,-,CSATRARTDEKLFF
14,TRBV6-2/TRBV6-3,TRBJ1-1,-,-,CASSFKVGSGEAFF
16,TRBV20-1,TRBJ2-1,-,TRBD2,CSALFRTSGFSDEQFF
15,TRBV19,TRBJ2-5,many,-,CASSSGRKGGETQYF
14,TRBV6-1,TRBJ2-7,few,TRBD1,CASSPRTGGYEQYF
15,TRBV30,TRBJ2-1,-,TRBD2,CAWPGLAGDGNEQFF
12,TRBV7-6,TRBJ1-1,-,-,CASSPRETEAFF
17,TRBV6-1,TRBJ2-2,-,TRBD1,CASSARSGTGVPGELFF
15,TRBV9,TRBJ2-3,once,-,CASSGGSPSTDTQYF
14,TRBV4-1,TRBJ2-5,-,-,CASSQGSHGETQYF
15,TRBV5-1,TRBJ2-7,-,TRBD2,CASSLTSGREGEQYF
13,TRBV5-1,TRBJ1-1,medium-sized,-,CASSLRRQGEAFF
15,TRBV9,TRBJ1-6,few,TRBD1,CAGSVGDRNNSPFHF
13,TRBV30,TRBJ2-5,many,-,CAWDRDSRETQYF
12,TRBV12-3/TRBV12-4,TRBJ1-1,-,-,CASSPPGYEAFF
15,TRBV14,TRBJ2-4,many,-,CASSQIGQAENIQYF